These T cell receptor beta chains were read from a single sample in a study of T cell responses to AZD1222 COVID-19 vaccine. This table comes from immunoSEQ multiplex PCR, and its TCRdb copy is limited to in-frame clones, with some not included. The sample holds tens of thousands of clones, approximately 89% seen once. The sample consisted of peripheral blood, taken 28 days after the second AZD1222 dose. These receptors were collected from an adult who received the AZD1222 COVID-19 vaccine. Both conserved end residues are part of each CDR3. The order of the fields is clone size, J gene, D gene, V gene, CDR3 DNA, CDR3 protein. D genes are given only for firm matches. Clone sizes are given selectively: once, few, many, or a class where the clone is expanded.

abundance: .
j_gene: TRBJ2-3
d_gene: TRBD2
v_gene: TRBV7-9
CDR3nt: TGTGCCAGCAAACTAGCGGGAGCGAAAGATACGCAGTATTTT
CDR3aa: CASKLAGAKDTQYF

abundance: .
j_gene: TRBJ2-5
d_gene: .
v_gene: TRBV7-2
CDR3nt: TGTGCCAGCAGCTTAGTGCCCTCACAAGAGACCCAGTACTTC
CDR3aa: CASSLVPSQETQYF

abundance: once
j_gene: TRBJ2-7
d_gene: .
v_gene: TRBV5-1
CDR3nt: TGCGCCACCACCCCCGGTCCCGCAGTATCCTACGAGCAGTACTTC
CDR3aa: CATTPGPAVSYEQYF

abundance: .
j_gene: TRBJ2-5
d_gene: TRBD2
v_gene: TRBV6-1
CDR3nt: TGTGCCAGCAGTGAAATTGGGGGGGAGGGCCAAGAGACCCAGTACTTC
CDR3aa: CASSEIGGEGQETQYF

abundance: few
j_gene: TRBJ1-2
d_gene: .
v_gene: TRBV28
CDR3nt: TGTGCCAGTGATTCTACAGGGCCCTCCGGTGATGGCTACACCTTC
CDR3aa: CASDSTGPSGDGYTF

abundance: .
j_gene: TRBJ1-1
d_gene: TRBD1
v_gene: TRBV19
CDR3nt: TGTGCCAGTAGTATGCAGGGGGGAACTGAAGCTTTCTTT
CDR3aa: CASSMQGGTEAFF

abundance: .
j_gene: TRBJ2-2
d_gene: TRBD1
v_gene: TRBV6-5
CDR3nt: TGTGCCAGCAGTTACTACAGGGGGCCGGACACCGGGGAGCTGTTTTTT
CDR3aa: CASSYYRGPDTGELFF

abundance: .
j_gene: TRBJ2-2
d_gene: TRBD2
v_gene: TRBV28
CDR3nt: TGTGCCAGCAGCGCCGGGACTAGCGGGAGGGCCTCCGGGGAGCTGTTTTTT
CDR3aa: CASSAGTSGRASGELFF

abundance: .
j_gene: TRBJ1-3
d_gene: .
v_gene: TRBV9
CDR3nt: TGTGCCAGCAGCGTAGAAAGCCATACAAGAAACACCATATATTTT
CDR3aa: CASSVESHTRNTIYF

abundance: .
j_gene: TRBJ2-1
d_gene: TRBD2
v_gene: TRBV6-5
CDR3nt: TGTGCCAGCTGGGATTCTAGCGGGAGGGTTGATGAGCAGTTCTTC
CDR3aa: CASWDSSGRVDEQFF

abundance: .
j_gene: TRBJ1-1
d_gene: .
v_gene: TRBV2
CDR3nt: TGTGCCAGCAGCCCAAGGACACCTACTCAGGCTGAAGCTTTCTTT
CDR3aa: CASSPRTPTQAEAFF

abundance: once
j_gene: TRBJ1-1
d_gene: .
v_gene: TRBV9
CDR3nt: TGTGCCAGCAGCGTAGCACCTATGAACACTGAAGCTTTCTTT
CDR3aa: CASSVAPMNTEAFF

abundance: .
j_gene: TRBJ1-5
d_gene: .
v_gene: TRBV24-1
CDR3nt: TGTGCCACCAGTGATTTAGGGGCAGGGAACGTAGGGGTTAGCAATCAGCCCCAGCATTTT
CDR3aa: CATSDLGAGNVGVSNQPQHF

abundance: .
j_gene: TRBJ2-7
d_gene: TRBD2
v_gene: TRBV7-8
CDR3nt: TGTGCCAGCAGCTCCTGGACTAGCGGGAGCCCCACTTCTACGAGGCAGTACTTC
CDR3aa: CASSSWTSGSPTSTRQYF

abundance: .
j_gene: TRBJ2-7
d_gene: .
v_gene: TRBV6-2/TRBV6-3
CDR3nt: TGTGCCAGCAGTTACTGGGGTAGCTCCGAGCAGTACTTC
CDR3aa: CASSYWGSSEQYF

abundance: .
j_gene: TRBJ1-1
d_gene: .
v_gene: TRBV30
CDR3nt: TGTGCCTGGAGTGTCCATCCCTTGACTGAAGCTTTCTTT
CDR3aa: CAWSVHPLTEAFF

abundance: .
j_gene: TRBJ2-3
d_gene: .
v_gene: TRBV4-3
CDR3nt: TGCGCCAGCAGCCAAGATCCCAGCCTGGGATCAGATACGCAGTATTTT
CDR3aa: CASSQDPSLGSDTQYF

abundance: .
j_gene: TRBJ1-1
d_gene: .
v_gene: TRBV19
CDR3nt: TGTGCCAGTAGTAGAGTTTCAGGGGCCACTGAAGCTTTCTTT
CDR3aa: CASSRVSGATEAFF

abundance: .
j_gene: TRBJ1-2
d_gene: TRBD1
v_gene: TRBV30
CDR3nt: TGTGCCTGGAACAGGGGGCGTGTCTATGGCTACACCTTC
CDR3aa: CAWNRGRVYGYTF

abundance: few
j_gene: TRBJ2-7
d_gene: .
v_gene: TRBV4-1
CDR3nt: TGCGCCAGCAGCCAATTTGGGGGCCCCGGGCTAGCGGAGTCCCTCTACGAGCAGTACTTC
CDR3aa: CASSQFGGPGLAESLYEQYF

abundance: .
j_gene: TRBJ1-5
d_gene: TRBD1
v_gene: TRBV6-6
CDR3nt: TGTGCCAGCAGCTGGGGACAGAATCAGCCCCAGCATTTT
CDR3aa: CASSWGQNQPQHF

abundance: .
j_gene: TRBJ1-2
d_gene: .
v_gene: TRBV28
CDR3nt: TGTGCCAGCAGTCCGACCGGGGGGGCCTGGTATGGCTACACCTTC
CDR3aa: CASSPTGGAWYGYTF

abundance: .
j_gene: TRBJ2-5
d_gene: TRBD2
v_gene: TRBV9
CDR3nt: TGTGCCAGCAGCGTGGCGGGAGGTCCAGAGACCCAGTACTTC
CDR3aa: CASSVAGGPETQYF

abundance: .
j_gene: TRBJ1-2
d_gene: .
v_gene: TRBV2
CDR3nt: TGTGCCAGCATTAACGACGGAGTATATGGCTACACCTTC
CDR3aa: CASINDGVYGYTF

abundance: .
j_gene: TRBJ2-1
d_gene: TRBD2
v_gene: TRBV28
CDR3nt: TGTGCCAGCAGTTTACCGGGACTAGGAGCCAATGAGCAGTTCTTC
CDR3aa: CASSLPGLGANEQFF

abundance: few
j_gene: TRBJ2-1
d_gene: TRBD2
v_gene: TRBV9
CDR3nt: TGTGCCAGCAGCGATGGCCCCAAGCGGGAGGAATACAATGAGCAGTTCTTC
CDR3aa: CASSDGPKREEYNEQFF